One sample yielded the 12 T cell receptor beta chains listed below, sequenced in a study of blood T cell repertoires in COVID-19. Here immunoSEQ multiplex PCR was the method, and the copy in TCRdb shows in-frame clones only, minus some. The table records a few hundred thousand clones, roughly 90% of them present only once. The sample comprised peripheral blood. These receptors were taken from a woman aged 25 to 39 with COVID-19, enrolled during active disease.

This clone appeared a few times. The chain combines TRBV11-1 with TRBJ2-3, with D perhaps TRBD2 (6 bases). CDR1 and CDR2 from the germline V gene are SGHAT and FQDESV (reference sequence). Deletions cut 3 bases from V and 1 base from J, with 14 bases between. This CDR3 has 16 residues. CDR3 DNA sequence: TGTGCCAGCAGCTTGGAGGGACGGGGCGGCACAGATACGCAGTATTTT. It is translated as CASSLEGRGGTDTQYF.

The J gene is TRBJ2-1, the V gene TRBV7-9, with D possibly TRBD2 on 6 matching bases. The CDR3 is 15 residues long. Trimming cost V 0 bases and J 4 bases, with 10 bases left between them. Germline values: CDR1 SEHNR, CDR2 FQNEAQ (reference sequence). This CDR3 reads CASSLAVGGYNEQFF. In DNA, the CDR3 is TGTGCCAGCAGCTTAGCGGTGGGGGGTTACAATGAGCAGTTCTTC.

This clone was found once. This chain uses TRBV11-2 with TRBJ2-5; a weak D match, TRBD2 (6 bases). CDR1 SGHAT and CDR2 FQNNGV come from the germline V gene. This CDR3 is built from 17 residues. Deletions cut 3 bases from V and 0 bases from J, with 17 bases between. The CDR3 bases are TGTGCCAGCAGCTTGGGCCGGGACTTCCCGTACCAAGAGACCCAGTACTTC. The encoded protein is CASSLGRDFPYQETQYF.

The chain carries TRBV2 and TRBJ1-1, with 8 bases lining up with TRBD1. The V and J ends lost 11 bases and 1 base, in that order; junction bases with no gene match: 6. CDR1 is SNHLY and CDR2 is FYNNEI in the germline V gene. The CDR3 is 13 residues long. The CDR3 sequence: CAVRTGQNTEAFF. In DNA form, the CDR3 reads TGTGCCGTCAGGACAGGGCAGAACACTGAAGCTTTCTTT.

The chain combines TRBV19 with TRBJ1-1, with D perhaps TRBD1 (5 bases). Germline V gene sequence: CDR1 LNHDA, CDR2 SQIVND (reference sequence). The V gene lost 4 bases and the J gene lost 1 base, with 10 bases spanning the gap. This CDR3 has 14 residues. The CDR3 sequence is CASSTRTRNTEAFF. The CDR3, as DNA: TGTGCCAGTAGTACACGGACAAGGAACACTGAAGCTTTCTTT.

The chain is built from TRBV11-1 and TRBJ2-1; tentatively, D is TRBD2 (6 bases). Germline CDR1 is SGHAT and CDR2 is FQDESV (reference sequence). There are 16 residues in the CDR3. Trimming cost V 4 bases and J 4 bases, with 17 bases left between them. In nucleotides, the CDR3 is TGTGCCAGCAGCTCTCGGGACTCGAGGTTTTACAATGAGCAGTTCTTC. Its protein is CASSSRDSRFYNEQFF.

The chain combines TRBV4-1 with TRBJ2-2, with 7 bases lining up with TRBD2. There are 17 residues in the CDR3. V lost 1 base, J lost 5 bases, and 10 bases stayed unmatched. Germline CDR1 MGHRA, CDR2 YSYEKL. Written as DNA, the CDR3 is TGCGCCAGCAGCCAAGGGGTTGGCGGGAGAGAGACCGGGGAGCTGTTTTTT. Translation: CASSQGVGGRETGELFF.

This chain links TRBV18 with TRBJ1-3; unclear D gene. In germline, CDR1 is KGHSH, CDR2 LQKENI. The length of the CDR3 is 18 residues. Deletions cut 0 bases from V and 0 bases from J, with 15 bases between. The CDR3 DNA sequence: TGTGCCAGCTCACCACCGAACGGGATACAAGGCTCTGGAAACACCATATATTTT. This codes for CASSPPNGIQGSGNTIYF.

The count of this clone is one. The chain uses TRBV5-4 and TRBJ2-1; D is unresolved. This CDR3 spans 12 amino acids. The germline gives CDR1 SGHNT, CDR2 YYREEE (reference sequence). The V end was cut by 4 bases, the J end by 3 bases, with 5 bases between. The CDR3 reads CASSRFYNEQFF. The CDR3 DNA is TGTGCCAGCAGCCGGTTCTACAATGAGCAGTTCTTC.

On this clone: Other DNA sequences in this specimen translate into the identical CDR3. This rearrangement joins TRBV28 to TRBJ2-2; 7 bases agree with TRBD1. CDR1 MDHEN and CDR2 SYDVKM come from the germline V gene. CDR3 length equals 16 residues. Unmatched junction bases numbered 4, after V lost 2 bases and J lost 1 base. CDR3 amino acids: CASSLLGQENTGELFF. Here the CDR3 DNA reads TGTGCCAGCAGTTTACTCGGACAGGAGAACACCGGGGAGCTGTTTTTT.

This clone came up once. The CDR3 loop reads CASSRFSSGTSTDTQYF. CDR3 DNA sequence: TGTGCCAGCTCACGGTTTTCTAGCGGAACTAGCACAGATACGCAGTATTTT. The J gene is TRBJ2-3, the V gene TRBV18; 7 bases map to TRBD2. CDR1 and CDR2 (germline): KGHSH, LQKENI. Trimming cost V 4 bases and J 0 bases; bases outside gene matches: 10. This CDR3 contains 17 residues.

The V and J genes are TRBV7-2 and TRBJ2-3, with TRBD2 identical over 9 bases. Trimming cost V 1 base and J 3 bases; bases outside gene matches: 5. The length of the CDR3 is 16 residues. Germline CDR1 SGHTA, CDR2 FQGNSA. In DNA, the CDR3 is TGTGCCAGCAGCTTAGTTAGCGGGAGTGGAACAGATACGCAGTATTTT. The encoded protein is CASSLVSGSGTDTQYF.